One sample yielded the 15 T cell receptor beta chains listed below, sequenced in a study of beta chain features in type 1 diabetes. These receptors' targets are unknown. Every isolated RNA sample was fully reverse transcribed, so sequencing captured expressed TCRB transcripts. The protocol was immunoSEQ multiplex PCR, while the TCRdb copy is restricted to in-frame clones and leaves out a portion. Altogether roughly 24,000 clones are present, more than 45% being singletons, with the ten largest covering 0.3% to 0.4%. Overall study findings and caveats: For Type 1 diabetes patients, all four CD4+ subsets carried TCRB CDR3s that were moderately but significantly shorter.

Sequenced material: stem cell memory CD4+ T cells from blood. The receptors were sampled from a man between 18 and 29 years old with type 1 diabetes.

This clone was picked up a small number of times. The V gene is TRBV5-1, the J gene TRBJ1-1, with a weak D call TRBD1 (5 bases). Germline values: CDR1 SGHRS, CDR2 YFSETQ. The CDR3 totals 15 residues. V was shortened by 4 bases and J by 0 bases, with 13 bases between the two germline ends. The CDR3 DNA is TGCGCCAGCAGCGGGTCAGGGATCATGAACACTGAAGCTTTCTTT. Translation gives CASSGSGIMNTEAFF. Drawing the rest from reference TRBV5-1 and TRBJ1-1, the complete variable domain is KAGVTQTPRYLIKTRGQQVTLSCSPISGHRSVSWYQQTPGQGLQFLFEYFSETQRNKGNFPGRFSGRQFSNSRSEMNVSTLELGDSALYLCASSGSGIMNTEAFFGQGTRLTVV.

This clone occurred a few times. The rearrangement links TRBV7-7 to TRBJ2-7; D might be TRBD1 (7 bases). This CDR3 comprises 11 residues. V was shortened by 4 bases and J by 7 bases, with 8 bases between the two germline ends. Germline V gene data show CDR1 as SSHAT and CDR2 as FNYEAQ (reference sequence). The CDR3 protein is CASSSGGEQYF. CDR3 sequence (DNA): TGTGCCAGCAGCTCAGGGGGGGAGCAGTACTTC.

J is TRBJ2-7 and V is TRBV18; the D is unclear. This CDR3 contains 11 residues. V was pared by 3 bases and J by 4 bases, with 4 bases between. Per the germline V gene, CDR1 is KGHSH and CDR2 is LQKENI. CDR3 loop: CASSPRYEQYF. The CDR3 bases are TGTGCCAGCTCACCGAGGTACGAGCAGTACTTC.

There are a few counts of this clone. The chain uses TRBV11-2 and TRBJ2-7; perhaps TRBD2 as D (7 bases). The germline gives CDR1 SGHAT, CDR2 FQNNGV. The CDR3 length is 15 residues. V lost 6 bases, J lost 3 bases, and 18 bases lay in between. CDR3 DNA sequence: TGTGCCAGCAGTCTCGACAGGACTAGGAACTACGAGCAGTACTTC. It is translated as CASSLDRTRNYEQYF.

CDR3 protein: CSASQITEAFF. In DNA form, the CDR3 reads TGCAGTGCGTCACAGATCACTGAAGCTTTCTTT. This chain links TRBV20-1 with TRBJ1-1; D is uncertain. This CDR3 spans 11 amino acids. V dropped 6 bases and J dropped 4 bases, with 9 bases sitting between them. The germline CDR1 and CDR2 sequences are DFQATT and SNEGSKA (reference sequence).

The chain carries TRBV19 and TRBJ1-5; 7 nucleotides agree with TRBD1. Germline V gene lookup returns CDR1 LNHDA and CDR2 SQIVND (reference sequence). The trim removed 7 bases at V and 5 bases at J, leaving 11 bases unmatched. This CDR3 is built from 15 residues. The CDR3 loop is CASTPSEGGYQPQHF. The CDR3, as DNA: TGTGCCAGTACCCCCTCGGAAGGGGGCTATCAGCCCCAGCATTTT.

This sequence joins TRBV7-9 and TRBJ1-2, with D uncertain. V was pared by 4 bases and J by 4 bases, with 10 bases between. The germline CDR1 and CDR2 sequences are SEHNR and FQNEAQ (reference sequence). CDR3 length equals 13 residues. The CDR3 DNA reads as TGTGCCAGCAGCTCGAGCAATTCCTATGGCTACACCTTC. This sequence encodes CASSSSNSYGYTF.

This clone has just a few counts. The chain's CDR3 is CASSLFAEPSYNEQFF. The CDR3 DNA reads as TGTGCCAGCAGCTTATTTGCGGAGCCGTCCTACAATGAGCAGTTCTTC. The chain couples TRBV7-2 to TRBJ2-1; D gene uncertain. The CDR3 runs to 16 residues. V was cut by 2 bases and J by 1 base, with 12 bases left in between. CDR1 and CDR2 from the germline V gene are SGHTA and FQGNSA.

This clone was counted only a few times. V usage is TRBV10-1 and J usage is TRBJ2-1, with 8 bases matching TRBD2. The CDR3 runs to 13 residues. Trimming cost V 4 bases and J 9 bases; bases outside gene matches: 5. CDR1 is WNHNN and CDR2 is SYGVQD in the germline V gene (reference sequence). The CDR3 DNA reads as TGCGCCAGCAGTGTGCGGGAGGCAGCTGAGCAGTTCTTC. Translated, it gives CASSVREAAEQFF.

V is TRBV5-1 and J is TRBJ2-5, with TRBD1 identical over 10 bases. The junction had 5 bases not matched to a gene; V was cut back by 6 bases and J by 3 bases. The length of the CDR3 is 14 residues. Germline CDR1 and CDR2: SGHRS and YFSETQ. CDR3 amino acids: CASTSGTGEETQYF. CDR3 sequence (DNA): TGCGCCAGCACCTCCGGGACAGGGGAAGAGACCCAGTACTTC.

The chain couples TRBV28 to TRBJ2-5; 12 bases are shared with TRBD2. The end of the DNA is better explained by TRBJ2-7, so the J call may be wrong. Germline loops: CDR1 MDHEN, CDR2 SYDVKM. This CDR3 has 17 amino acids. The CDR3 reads CASSFLAGGSSSYEQYF. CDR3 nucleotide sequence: TGTGCCAGCAGTTTCCTAGCGGGGGGGAGTAGCTCCTACGAGCAGTACTTC.

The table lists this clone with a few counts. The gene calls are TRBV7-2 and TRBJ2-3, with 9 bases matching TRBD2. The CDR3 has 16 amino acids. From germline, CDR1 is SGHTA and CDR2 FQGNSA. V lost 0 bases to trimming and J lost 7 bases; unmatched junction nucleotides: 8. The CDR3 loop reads CASSLASSGEGYTQYF. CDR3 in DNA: TGTGCCAGCAGCTTAGCGTCTAGCGGGGAGGGGTATACGCAGTATTTT.

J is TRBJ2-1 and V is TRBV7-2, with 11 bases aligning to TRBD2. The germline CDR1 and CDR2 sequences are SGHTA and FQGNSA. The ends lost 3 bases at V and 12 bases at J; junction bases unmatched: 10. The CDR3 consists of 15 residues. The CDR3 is CASSFTSGSMSAQFF. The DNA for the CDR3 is TGTGCCAGCAGCTTCACTAGCGGGAGTATGAGCGCGCAGTTCTTC.

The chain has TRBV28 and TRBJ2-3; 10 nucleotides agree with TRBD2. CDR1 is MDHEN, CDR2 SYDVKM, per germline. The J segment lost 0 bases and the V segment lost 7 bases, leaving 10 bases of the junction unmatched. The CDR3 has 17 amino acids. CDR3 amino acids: CASKWLAGALSTDTQYF. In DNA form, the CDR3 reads TGTGCCAGCAAGTGGCTAGCGGGGGCTCTGAGCACAGATACGCAGTATTTT.

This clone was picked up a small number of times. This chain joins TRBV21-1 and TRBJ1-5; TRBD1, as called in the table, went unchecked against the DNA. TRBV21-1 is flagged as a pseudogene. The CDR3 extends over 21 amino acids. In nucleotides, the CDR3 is TGTGCCAGCAGCAAACACGTAGCCAAGGGACAGGCTTACCGTAGCAATCAGCCCCAGCATTTT. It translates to CASSKHVAKGQAYRSNQPQHF.